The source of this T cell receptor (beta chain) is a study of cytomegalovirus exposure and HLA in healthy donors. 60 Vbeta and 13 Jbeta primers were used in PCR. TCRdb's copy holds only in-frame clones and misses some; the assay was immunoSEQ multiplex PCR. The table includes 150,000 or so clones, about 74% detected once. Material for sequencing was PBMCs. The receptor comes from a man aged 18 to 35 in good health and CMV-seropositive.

The CDR3 loop reads CASSPDLQRGAYNEQFF. The CDR3 coding sequence is TGTGCCAGCAGCCCGGATCTTCAGCGGGGGGCCTACAATGAGCAGTTCTTC. The V call is TRBV7-2, the J call TRBJ2-1, with 9 bases fitting TRBD2. Germline CDR1 is SGHTA and CDR2 is FQGNSA. The CDR3 is 17 residues long. V was clipped by 5 bases and J by 2 bases; unmatched bases: 10.